The 21 T cell receptor beta chains given below trace back to one sample, sequenced in a study of radiotherapy plus CTLA-4 blockade in lung cancer (dated by TCRdb to the late 2010s). Receptor amplification or capture employed the immunoSEQ multiplex PCR assay. Sourced from immuneACCESS, this table was stored by TCRdb with only in-frame sequences that have V and J called. A share of the clones is absent; for the studies checked, an unresolved V gene accounts for under half, and the remainder has no known explanation. Within this sample are 55,000 to 65,000 clones, with around 69% of them counted one time only. 2.9% of the sample belongs to the ten largest clones. The sequenced sample was peripheral blood, obtained from a patient treated with radiotherapy plus ipilimumab. Receptors originate from a human donor with non-small cell lung cancer who had a complete response to radiotherapy plus ipilimumab.

The rearrangement links TRBV5-1 to TRBJ1-1, with 10 bases aligning to TRBD1. The CDR3 extends over 18 amino acids. Germline-derived CDR1 and CDR2 are SGHRS and YFSETQ. V lost 7 bases and J lost 3; bases outside the gene matches: 18. The CDR3 DNA sequence: TGCGCCAGCTCGAAGCGTTTCGGGACAGGGGACCTGCACACTGAAGCTTTCTTT. Translation: CASSKRFGTGDLHTEAFF.

The V gene is TRBV10-3, the J gene TRBJ1-3; 10 bases align to TRBD1. The germline V gene encodes CDR1 ENHRY and CDR2 SYGVKD. The junction had 8 bases not matched to a gene; V was cut back by 6 bases and J by 6 bases. The length of the CDR3 is 15 residues. The CDR3 here is CAISSAGTGENTIYF. The CDR3 DNA follows: TGTGCCATCAGCTCCGCCGGGACAGGGGAAAACACCATATATTTT.

This chain uses TRBV19 with TRBJ1-5, with D possibly matching TRBD1 (5 bases). CDR3 length: 16 residues. V was clipped by 0 bases and J by 5 bases, with 14 bases between them. The germline V gene encodes CDR1 LNHDA and CDR2 SQIVND (reference sequence). The CDR3 region is CASSIEDWGGYQPQHF. The DNA for the CDR3 is TGTGCCAGTAGTATAGAGGATTGGGGGGGATATCAGCCCCAGCATTTT. Based on the CDR3 plus reference TRBV19 and TRBJ1-5, the full variable domain is DGGITQSPKYLFRKEGQNVTLSCEQNLNHDAMYWYRQDPGQGLRLIYYSQIVNDFQKGDIAEGYSVSREKKESFPLTVTSAQKNPTAFYLCASSIEDWGGYQPQHFGDGTRLSIL.

The CDR3 region has the DNA TGTGCCAGCAGTTTTTCGGGGGGGCCCTATGGCTACACCTTC. Translated: CASSFSGGPYGYTF. This chain connects TRBV27 to TRBJ1-2; maybe TRBD1 (6 bases). The CDR3 length is 14 residues. V shed 3 bases and J shed 4 bases, with 12 bases lying between them. In germline, CDR1 is MNHEY, CDR2 SMNVEV (reference sequence).

In its sample, this clone was seen a few times. The chain has TRBV6-5 and TRBJ2-5; 8 nucleotides line up with TRBD1. The CDR3 runs 15 residues. In germline, CDR1 is MNHEY, CDR2 SVGAGI. Unmatched junction bases numbered 10, after V lost 5 bases and J lost 5 bases. The CDR3 DNA sequence: TGTGCCAGCAGTGGATATTCACAGGGGGAGGAGACCCAGTACTTC. This encodes CASSGYSQGEETQYF.

V usage is TRBV28 and J usage is TRBJ1-5; 8 bases align to TRBD1. The CDR3 extends over 17 amino acids. With V trimmed by 5 bases and J by 0 bases, 9 bases remained unmatched. Looked up from germline, CDR1 is MDHEN and CDR2 is SYDVKM. CDR3 sequence: CASSPEGQGNSNQPQHF. In DNA, the CDR3 is TGTGCCAGCAGTCCCGAAGGACAGGGAAATAGCAATCAGCCCCAGCATTTT.

The rearrangement links TRBV28 to TRBJ2-4; D might be TRBD2 (7 bases). The germline V gene encodes CDR1 MDHEN and CDR2 SYDVKM. The CDR3 length is 16 residues. Trimming removed 8 bases at V and 0 bases at J, with 17 bases between. Written as DNA, the CDR3 is TGTGCCAGCGGGAGGAGAGGGGGGGTAGCCAAAAACATTCAGTACTTC. Its protein product is CASGRRGGVAKNIQYF.

V and J are TRBV7-2 and TRBJ2-7, with a weak D call TRBD2 (5 bases). CDR3 length: 14 amino acids. V was pared by 3 bases and J by 0 bases, with 9 bases between. Germline V gene sequence: CDR1 SGHTA, CDR2 FQGNSA. Here the CDR3 reads CASSLPGVSYEQYF. Here the CDR3 DNA reads TGTGCCAGCAGCTTGCCCGGGGTCTCCTACGAGCAGTACTTC. The full variable domain, rest sourced from reference TRBV7-2 and TRBJ2-7, is GAGVSQSPSNKVTEKGKDVELRCDPISGHTALYWYRQSLGQGLEFLIYFQGNSAPDKSGLPSDRFSAERTGGSVSTLTIQRTQQEDSAVYLCASSLPGVSYEQYFGPGTRLTVT.

V and J are TRBV21-1 and TRBJ1-4; TRBD1, as called in the table, went unchecked against the DNA. TRBV21-1 corresponds to a pseudogene. The CDR3 spans 15 residues. This chain's CDR3 is CASSKVGQGGEKLFF. In DNA, the CDR3 is TGTGCCAGCAGCAAAGTAGGACAGGGCGGTGAAAAACTGTTTTTT.

The chain links TRBV9 to TRBJ2-7; 8 positions match TRBD1. The CDR3 covers 14 residues. V was clipped by 5 bases and J by 2 bases; unmatched bases: 6. Germline V CDR1 and CDR2: SGDLS, YYNGEE. CDR3 residues: CASSLGQGAYEQYF. In DNA form, the CDR3 reads TGTGCCAGCAGTTTAGGACAGGGCGCCTACGAGCAGTACTTC.

The genes are TRBV28 and TRBJ1-2, with D unclear. V was clipped by 4 bases and J by 8 bases, with 20 bases between them. The CDR3 sequence is 15 residues long. Germline loops: CDR1 MDHEN, CDR2 SYDVKM. The CDR3 DNA is TGTGCCAGCAGTTCACCTACACATGGGCTCGGCGGCTACACCTTC. Its protein product is CASSSPTHGLGGYTF.

V and J are TRBV28 and TRBJ2-1; 9 bases fit TRBD1. The CDR3 runs 15 residues. In germline, CDR1 is MDHEN, CDR2 SYDVKM. The V gene end was trimmed by 7 bases and the J gene end by 5 bases; junction bases not matched to a gene: 9. The CDR3 region has the DNA TGTGCCAGCATCCCGCCGGGACAGGGCAACAATGAGCAGTTCTTC. Residues: CASIPPGQGNNEQFF.

This chain links TRBV9 with TRBJ2-3; D gene uncertain. The V and J ends lost 1 base and 2 bases respectively, with 8 bases between them. Germline V gene data show CDR1 as SGDLS and CDR2 as YYNGEE. The CDR3 extends over 14 amino acids. CDR3 in DNA: TGTGCCAGCAGCGTATCGCGGAACACAGATACGCAGTATTTT. Encoded protein: CASSVSRNTDTQYF.

As DNA, the CDR3 is TGCGCCAGCAGCCAAGAGACTAGGCCCGAAGAGACCCAGTACTTC. Its protein product is CASSQETRPEETQYF. This chain links TRBV4-1 with TRBJ2-5, with D perhaps TRBD2 (6 bases). Trimming took off 0 bases at V and 3 bases at J, with 11 bases between the two ends. The CDR3 contains 15 residues. CDR1 is MGHRA, CDR2 YSYEKL, per germline.

In this sample, this clone turned up many times. The chain joins TRBV7-9 to TRBJ1-1, with no clear D. V shed 4 bases and J shed 4 bases, with 7 bases lying between them. Germline CDR1 reads SEHNR; CDR2 reads FQNEAQ (reference sequence). This CDR3 contains 12 residues. The CDR3, as DNA: TGTGCCAGCAGCTGGGCGGGCACTGAAGCTTTCTTT. It is translated as CASSWAGTEAFF. The entire variable domain, with the rest obtained from reference TRBV7-9 and TRBJ1-1, is as follows: DTGVSQNPRHKITKRGQNVTFRCDPISEHNRLYWYRQTLGQGPEFLTYFQNEAQLEKSRLLSDRFSAERPKGSFSTLEIQRTEQGDSAMYLCASSWAGTEAFFGQGTRLTVV.

V and J are TRBV27 and TRBJ2-1; 14 nucleotides agree with TRBD2. In germline, CDR1 is MNHEY, CDR2 SMNVEV (reference sequence). CDR3 length: 14 amino acids. The V gene end was trimmed by 8 bases and the J gene end by 14 bases; junction bases not matched to a gene: 11. The DNA for the CDR3 is TGTGCCAGCGGTTGGCCTCTGGGACTAGCGGGGGAGTTCTTC. Its translation: CASGWPLGLAGEFF.

This chain connects TRBV25-1 to TRBJ1-2, with 9 bases identical to TRBD1. CDR1 MGHDK and CDR2 SYGVNS come from the germline V gene. This CDR3 contains 14 residues. J was trimmed by 6 bases and V by 1 base; bases with no gene match: 3. CDR3 region: CASSESGTGHGYTF. CDR3 nucleotides: TGTGCCAGCAGTGAATCGGGGACAGGGCATGGCTACACCTTC.

This clone has only a few counts. The chain employs TRBV7-3 and TRBJ2-7; 12 bases agree with TRBD1. The CDR3 is 14 amino acids. The germline V gene encodes CDR1 SGHTA and CDR2 FQGTGA. V was clipped by 5 bases and J by 5 bases; unmatched bases: 4. The DNA for the CDR3 is TGTGCCAGCAGCGGGACAGGGGGCTTCGACGAGCAGTACTTC. This translates into CASSGTGGFDEQYF.

In nucleotides, the CDR3 is TGTGCCATCAAGGGGATGGGGGGAGACAATGAGCAGTTCTTC. It is translated as CAIKGMGGDNEQFF. The V and J genes are TRBV10-3 and TRBJ2-1, with D possibly matching TRBD2 (6 bases). The CDR3 loop spans 14 amino acids. Germline V gene data show CDR1 as ENHRY and CDR2 as SYGVKD. Trimming stripped 7 bases from V and 5 bases from J, with 15 bases between.

CDR3 nucleotide sequence: TGTGCCATCAGTGCGACTAGCTACGAGCAGTACTTC. Encoded protein: CAISATSYEQYF. The rearrangement joins TRBV10-3 to TRBJ2-7; D is perhaps TRBD2 (6 bases). The germline V gene encodes CDR1 ENHRY and CDR2 SYGVKD. The CDR3 loop spans 12 amino acids. V lost 4 bases, J lost 3 bases, and 7 bases lay in between.

The V gene is TRBV5-1, the J gene TRBJ2-7, with 10 bases aligning to TRBD1. The trim removed 6 bases at V and 3 bases at J, leaving 3 bases unmatched. Germline CDR1 reads SGHRS; CDR2 reads YFSETQ. The CDR3 runs to 13 residues. The CDR3 DNA is TGCGCCAGCACCGGGACAGGGGACTACGAGCAGTACTTC. As protein: CASTGTGDYEQYF.